Listed below are T cell receptor beta chains from one sample, sequenced in a study of blood T cell repertoires in COVID-19. This table comes from immunoSEQ multiplex PCR, and its TCRdb copy is limited to in-frame clones, with some not included. Of a few hundred thousand clones in the sample, approximately 85% were seen once. Sequences were obtained from peripheral blood. These receptor sequences come from a man in his forties or fifties with active or convalescent COVID-19. The CDR3 runs from the conserved cysteine through the conserved F or W. D genes are given only for firm matches. The size entry is marked missing in some rows and otherwise reads once, few, many or a size class.

j_call: TRBJ2-3; d_call: TRBD2; clone_size: -; v_call: TRBV3-1/TRBV3-2; cdr3_nt: TGTGCCAGCAGCCTCAAGTTAACTAGCGGGAGTGATACGCAGTATTTT; cdr3_aa: CASSLKLTSGSDTQYF
j_call: TRBJ1-2; d_call: -; clone_size: -; v_call: TRBV7-2; cdr3_nt: TGTGCCAGCAGCTCCCAAGGGGCAGGGTATGAGGGCTACACCTTC; cdr3_aa: CASSSQGAGYEGYTF
j_call: TRBJ2-7; d_call: TRBD1; clone_size: once; v_call: TRBV27; cdr3_nt: TGTGCCAGCAGTTTTGGGGGACAGAACTACGAGCAGTACTTC; cdr3_aa: CASSFGGQNYEQYF
j_call: TRBJ2-5; d_call: -; clone_size: -; v_call: TRBV12-3/TRBV12-4; cdr3_nt: TGTGCCAGCAGTCCTCACCAAGAGACCCAGTACTTC; cdr3_aa: CASSPHQETQYF
j_call: TRBJ1-2; d_call: -; clone_size: -; v_call: TRBV5-4; cdr3_nt: TGTGCCAGCAGTTCTGCCGGGGGAAACTATGGCTACACCTTC; cdr3_aa: CASSSAGGNYGYTF
j_call: TRBJ2-7; d_call: -; clone_size: -; v_call: TRBV5-3; cdr3_nt: TGTGCCCCAGGGCCATACGAGCAGTACTTC; cdr3_aa: CAPGPYEQYF
j_call: TRBJ2-7; d_call: -; clone_size: -; v_call: TRBV25-1; cdr3_nt: TGTGCCAGCAGTCGTTCAGGGTCCCTCTCCTACGAGCAGTACTTC; cdr3_aa: CASSRSGSLSYEQYF
j_call: TRBJ1-6; d_call: TRBD1; clone_size: -; v_call: TRBV7-9; cdr3_nt: TGTGCCAGCAGCTGGGACAGGGCGTTCTATAATTCACCCCTCCACTTT; cdr3_aa: CASSWDRAFYNSPLHF
j_call: TRBJ2-1; d_call: -; clone_size: -; v_call: TRBV15; cdr3_nt: TGTGCCACCAGCCCGGACTATTACAATGAGCAGTTCTTC; cdr3_aa: CATSPDYYNEQFF
j_call: TRBJ1-5; d_call: TRBD1; clone_size: -; v_call: TRBV28; cdr3_nt: TGTGCCACCCTAGGACAGGGTATTATCGTTCGGCCCCAGCATTTT; cdr3_aa: CATLGQGIIVRPQHF
j_call: TRBJ2-7; d_call: -; clone_size: -; v_call: TRBV7-2; cdr3_nt: TGTGCCAGCAGCTGGCGTGCGGTCGAAGCGGGCGAGCAGTACTTC; cdr3_aa: CASSWRAVEAGEQYF
j_call: TRBJ2-3; d_call: TRBD2; clone_size: -; v_call: TRBV6-5; cdr3_nt: TGTGCCAGCAGGGGGGGGACTAGCGGGAGAGATACGCAGTATTTT; cdr3_aa: CASRGGTSGRDTQYF
j_call: TRBJ2-2; d_call: -; clone_size: -; v_call: TRBV5-1; cdr3_nt: TGCGCCAGCACTTCCAACACCGGGGAGCTGTTTTTT; cdr3_aa: CASTSNTGELFF
j_call: TRBJ1-1; d_call: -; clone_size: few; v_call: TRBV7-2; cdr3_nt: TGTGCCAGCAGCTTAGGGGGCGGGATGGACGCTTTCTTT; cdr3_aa: CASSLGGGMDAFF
j_call: TRBJ2-5; d_call: -; clone_size: -; v_call: TRBV20-1; cdr3_nt: TGCAGTGCTAGTCGAGGGACCCAGTACTTC; cdr3_aa: CSASRGTQYF
j_call: TRBJ2-3; d_call: TRBD2; clone_size: -; v_call: TRBV5-1; cdr3_nt: TGCGCCAGCAGCTTGTTACTAGCGGGAGCCAAAACAGATACGCAGTATTTT; cdr3_aa: CASSLLLAGAKTDTQYF
j_call: TRBJ2-2; d_call: TRBD1; clone_size: -; v_call: TRBV5-1; cdr3_nt: TGCGCCAGCAGCTTGTTCCGGGACAGGGGATCAACAGTAACCGGGGAGCTGTTTTTT; cdr3_aa: CASSLFRDRGSTVTGELFF
j_call: TRBJ1-1; d_call: TRBD1; clone_size: -; v_call: TRBV28; cdr3_nt: TGTGCCAGCAGTGGGACAGGGCGAGGGGTCACTGAAGCTTTCTTT; cdr3_aa: CASSGTGRGVTEAFF
j_call: TRBJ2-1; d_call: TRBD2; clone_size: -; v_call: TRBV3-1/TRBV3-2; cdr3_nt: TGTGCCAGCAGCAGAGTAGCGGGAGGTTCCTACAATGAGCAGTTCTTC; cdr3_aa: CASSRVAGGSYNEQFF
j_call: TRBJ1-5; d_call: -; clone_size: -; v_call: TRBV15; cdr3_nt: TGTGCCACCAGGAGTGGCGGGGCCACTTCTCTGGGGAATCAGCCCCAGCATTTT; cdr3_aa: CATRSGGATSLGNQPQHF
j_call: TRBJ1-2; d_call: -; clone_size: -; v_call: TRBV27; cdr3_nt: TGTGCCAGCAGTTTAAAGGGCGCCGGGACACCAAGATCTAACTATGGCTACACCTTC; cdr3_aa: CASSLKGAGTPRSNYGYTF
j_call: TRBJ1-3; d_call: -; clone_size: -; v_call: TRBV28; cdr3_nt: TGTGCCAGCAGTGACCGACAGGTCAGAAACACCATATATTTT; cdr3_aa: CASSDRQVRNTIYF